This TCR beta chain was observed in a study of CD8+CD57+ T cells in acquired aplastic anemia. About the study: The average for DNA from sorted CD4+ and CD8+ cells was 3 to 3.5 ug.

Patients chosen for sequencing had shown CD8+CD57+ cell expansion by flow cytometry. There was no therapy given to any patient before the blood sampling took place. The TCR beta profiling, which covered VDJ combination and CDR3 sequence, was carried out using genomic DNA as the template. TCRdb re-called the reads through MiXCR, storing one row per CDR3 protein. The repertoire consists of 75,000 to 100,000 distinct CDR3 sequences, with around 62% occurring once and the leading ten covering 65%. With respect to this clonotype: Its specificity is unknown.

Findings and caveats of the study: Patients shared just under 30 CD8+ CDR3 sequences with controls. Statistical testing detected no significant gap in CD8+ Simpson's diversity between patients and controls.

The sample was sorted CD4+, CD8+, or CD8+CD57+ T cells (not recorded which) from PBMCs. The receptor's source is a human donor with aplastic anemia.

CDR3 nucleotides: TGCAGCGTCTTGGGACGCCGCGAAATCGCTTTCTTT. This translates into CSVLGRREIAFF. This rearrangement joins TRBV29-1 to TRBJ1-1; possible D gene TRBD1, 5 bases. The V and J ends lost 6 bases and 11 bases respectively, with 19 bases between them. The CDR3 has 12 amino acids. Germline-derived CDR1 and CDR2 are SQVTM and ANQGSEA.